This TCR beta chain was retrieved from a study of CD8 T cells in Susac syndrome (dated by TCRdb to between 2018 and 2021). About the study as a whole: Whether CD8+ T cell activation and differentiation in Susac syndrome was antigen driven was tested using repertoire sequencing. Clonality of the CD8+ T cell repertoire was compared between eleven to twelve healthy donors, approximately 14 Susac syndrome patients and about 15 multiple sclerosis patients.

RNA was extracted with the RNeasy kit and roughly 0.5 to 1 ug was reverse transcribed using random hexamers. The immunoSEQ multiplex PCR assay, which covers 54 Vbeta and 13 Jbeta segments, was used to amplify TCR beta CDR3 regions. Bias from PCR amplification was corrected by using a synthetic template baseline for primer optimization and for computational correction. From the authors' description of their analysis: Reads were annotated to V, D and J genes according to IMGT and were analyzed with immunoSEQ Analyzer, with only productive sequences retained. Clonality was calculated as one minus the Shannon entropy normalized by log2 of the number of productive unique sequences. For each patient and control, public and private clones were evaluated among the 100 most prevalent clones. A clone was defined as Susac-specific if it was absent from the healthy and MS cohorts, from some 1,100 published viral clones and from other ImmuneACCESS disease sequences. TCRdb took the public reads, trimmed them with fastp at Q25, ran MiXCR for clone calling and kept in-frame beta chains. Merged by CDR3 protein, the rows form single entries marked with the most common genes and DNA. The V and J calls were determined by TCRdb, not by the authors. This sample gives roughly 28,000 distinct CDR3 sequences in total; 85% to 95% of them show up just once. The top ten clones comprise 0.27% of the sample.

Including the terminal cysteine and phenylalanine, the CDR3 comprises 15 residues. Of the read, only the CDR3 DNA is kept; its 45 bases are in frame from base 1. At the junction V is shortened by 7 bases and J by 5 bases, with 23 bases in between. The CDR1 and CDR2 encoded by the germline V gene are SQVTM and ANQGSEA. Results the study describes overall, beyond this receptor: The number of individuals in the TCR sequencing and HLA analysis was recognized as being relatively small.

On this clonotype: Its antigen is unknown. Per-base quality was not reported, and no clone a single base away is much larger than it.

Peripheral blood CD8+ and CD4+ T cells from healthy donors, Susac syndrome patients and multiple sclerosis patients were profiled using high-throughput TCR beta sequencing. The healthy donors served as controls matched for age and sex. Bulk CD8+ and CD4+ T cells were purified by magnetic negative isolation, whereas CD8+ TEMRA cells were enriched by FACS. Blood was drawn into EDTA tubes, processed within 24 hours, and PBMCs were isolated by density gradient centrifugation. PBMCs intended for TCR sequencing were cryopreserved in liquid nitrogen and thawed later in a water bath at 37 degrees C. The sorted or isolated CD4+, CD8+ and CD8+ TEMRA cells had a purity of 90% or higher.

The sequence links TRBV29-1 to TRBJ1-1; the D gene is possibly TRBD1, with 6 bases matching. Sequencing was performed on CD8+ T cells from PBMCs. The TCR sequence derives from a human donor in good health. At the DNA level, the sequence is TGCAGCGGGGGCCCATTGACGGGGGGCGGGACTGAAGCTTTCTTT. The resulting protein is CSGGPLTGGGTEAFF.